One and the same sample provided the 13 T cell receptor beta chains below, sequenced in a study of response to subunit inactivated influenza vaccine. One entry per CDR3 protein results from TCRdb running MiXCR on the RT-PCR reads. This table holds hundreds of thousands of distinct CDR3 sequences, 12% found once. The sequencing used non-naive T cells sorted from PBMCs, collected 14 to 15 days before vaccination. Receptor source: a man aged 45-65 years who received an inactivated influenza vaccine.

The V call is TRBV28, the J call TRBJ2-3; D gene uncertain. CDR1 MDHEN and CDR2 SYDVKM come from the germline V gene. V was trimmed by 5 bases and J by 8 bases, leaving 14 bases between them. The CDR3 has 13 residues. The CDR3 region is CASSAPNYRTQYF. In DNA, the CDR3 is TGTGCCAGCAGTGCCCCAAATTACCGTACGCAGTATTTT.

The rearrangement links TRBV10-3 to TRBJ2-3; no definite D call. The CDR3 is 14 residues long. The germline V gene has CDR1 ENHRY and CDR2 SYGVKD. Trimming removed 9 bases from V and 3 bases from J, with 16 bases in between. The CDR3 region has the DNA TGTGCCATTACCGACTCACGTAGTACAGATACGCAGTATTTT. This gives the protein CAITDSRSTDTQYF.

This clonotype was counted only a few times. This chain uses TRBV9 with TRBJ2-1, with D perhaps given as TRBD1 or TRBD2 (7 bases each). The CDR3 consists of 17 residues. CDR1 is SGDLS and CDR2 is YYNGEE in the germline V gene. V was shortened by 2 bases and J by 4 bases, with 19 bases between the two germline ends. CDR3 bases: TGTGCCAGCAGCGTCGCAGGGGCAGGGGGGGCTTACAATGAGCAGTTCTTC. Translated, it gives CASSVAGAGGAYNEQFF.

This clonotype was counted between two and nine times. The J gene is TRBJ1-5, the V gene TRBV12-3 or TRBV12-4; D uncertain. Trimming took off 2 bases at V and 1 base at J, with 9 bases between the two ends. The CDR3 extends over 15 amino acids. CDR3: CASSLSLSSNQPQHF. The CDR3 nucleotides are TGTGCCAGCAGTTTAAGTCTGTCGAGCAATCAGCCCCAGCATTTT.

This clonotype was seen at least ten times. J is TRBJ1-6 and V is TRBV10-2; D perhaps matches TRBD1 (5 bases). V was shortened by 1 base and J by 8 bases, with 9 bases between the two germline ends. Germline assignment: CDR1 WSHSY and CDR2 SAAADI. The CDR3 loop spans 14 amino acids. Here the CDR3 reads CASSEFKGYSPLHF. As DNA, the CDR3 is TGCGCCAGCAGTGAGTTCAAGGGGTATTCACCCCTCCACTTT.

This clonotype has at least ten counts. The CDR3 is CASTRDYIETQYF. The CDR3 nucleotides read TGTGCCAGCACCCGAGACTATATCGAGACCCAGTACTTC. The chain is built from TRBV6-6 and TRBJ2-5; a possible D gene is TRBD2 (5 bases). Trimming removed 7 bases from V and 5 bases from J, with 14 bases in between. The germline CDR1 and CDR2 sequences are MNHNY and SVGAGI (reference sequence). The CDR3 extends over 13 amino acids.

This sequence joins TRBV5-1 and TRBJ1-1, with D maybe TRBD1 (5 bases). The CDR3 loop spans 13 amino acids. The germline V gene has CDR1 SGHRS and CDR2 YFSETQ. Trimming removed 0 bases at V and 8 bases at J, with 11 bases between. CDR3 loop: CASSLVGAGEAFF. In nucleotides, the CDR3 is TGCGCCAGCAGCTTGGTTGGGGCTGGCGAAGCTTTCTTT.

This clonotype has just a few counts. This rearrangement joins TRBV4-2 to TRBJ2-4; perhaps TRBD1 as D (6 bases). The length of the CDR3 is 17 residues. Trimming shortened V by 0 bases and J by 3 bases, and 15 bases separated the two germline ends. CDR1 is LGHNA, CDR2 YNFKEQ, per germline. The CDR3 is CASSQELGATDKNIQYF. CDR3 bases: TGTGCCAGCAGCCAAGAGTTGGGGGCCACCGACAAAAACATTCAGTACTTC.

The table lists this clonotype with a few counts. The rearrangement joins TRBV3-1 to TRBJ2-5, with D possibly matching TRBD1 (6 bases). V dropped 2 bases and J dropped 5 bases, with 12 bases sitting between them. The CDR3 totals 14 residues. CDR1 is LGHDT, CDR2 YNNKEL, per germline (reference sequence). This chain's CDR3 is CASSQPGQQETQYF. CDR3 nucleotides: TGTGCCAGCAGCCAACCCGGACAGCAGGAGACCCAGTACTTC.

This clonotype was counted at least ten times. For the CDR3, the DNA is TGTGCCAGCACCCCGGGACAGGGACCCTACGAGCAGTACTTC. Translating gives CASTPGQGPYEQYF. The J gene is TRBJ2-7, the V gene TRBV11-1; TRBD1 aligns across 9 bases. V trimming: 7 bases; J trimming: 2 bases; junction bases outside the gene matches: 6. Per the germline V gene, CDR1 is SGHAT and CDR2 is FQDESV (reference sequence). The CDR3 sequence is 14 residues long. The whole variable domain, filled in from reference TRBV11-1 and TRBJ2-7, reads EAEVAQSPRYKITEKSQAVAFWCDPISGHATLYWYRQILGQGPELLVQFQDESVVDDSQLPKDRFSAERLKGVDSTLKIQPAELGDSAMYLCASTPGQGPYEQYFGPGTRLTVT.

The chain has TRBV6-1 and TRBJ1-5; no clear D. Deletions cut 8 bases from V and 11 bases from J, with 19 bases between. The length of the CDR3 is 13 residues. Per germline, CDR1 MNHNS and CDR2 SASEGT. CDR3 sequence: CASRRRSDLSQHF. The CDR3 DNA follows: TGTGCCAGCCGCCGCAGGAGCGATTTGTCCCAGCATTTT.

Many counts were recorded for this clonotype. One junction end does not reproduce the germline sequence, and a read error may be involved. The chain couples TRBV20-1 to TRBJ2-7; D gene uncertain. The V gene's germline CDR1 is DFQATT and CDR2 SNEGSKA (reference sequence). This CDR3 contains 14 residues. The CDR3 reads CSARDQATLYEQYF. CDR3 in DNA: TGCAGTGCAAGAGATCAGGCGACCCTCTACGAGCAGTACTTC.

The chain carries TRBV20-1 and TRBJ2-1; TRBD2 matches 12 bases. CDR1 is DFQATT and CDR2 is SNEGSKA in the germline V gene (reference sequence). With V trimmed by 0 bases and J by 2 bases, 11 bases remained unmatched. CDR3 length: 19 residues. The CDR3 DNA reads TGCAGTGCTAGAGATCCCCGACTAGCGGGAGAAAAGGCCTACAATGAGCAGTTCTTC. Protein product: CSARDPRLAGEKAYNEQFF.